Listed here is a single T cell receptor beta chain. A read error may produce the germline difference seen at one junction end. Germline CDR1 is SGHAT and CDR2 is FQNNGV. This CDR3 is built from 13 residues. Reverse transcription of approximately 0.55 ug total RNA with a constant-region primer produced TCR beta cDNA. Employing slightly modified ARM-PCR, three nested multiplex PCR rounds were run, and these gave rise to the TCR beta libraries. The first two PCR rounds, nine to ten cycles each, used TRBV1-TRBV30 forward primers and a C-beta reverse primer. Each CDR3 protein is one row after TCRdb ran MiXCR on the multiplex PCR reads. The sample gives about 330,000 distinct CDR3 sequences, 65% of which show up once; 5.5% to 7% is in the top ten. The source of the sample is a study of tumor-infiltrating lymphocytes in primary liver carcinoma. Background on the study: Recorded tumor stage was T1-T3 N0M0, with diameters of roughly 4 to 11 cm.

Unsorted whole blood supplied the RNA, and germline DNA was extracted too. The TCR was taken from a man in his forties or fifties with primary liver carcinoma and hepatitis B virus infection. The source material was peripheral blood. The V and J genes are TRBV11-2 and TRBJ2-1, with unresolved D. The CDR3 sequence is CAGSHPLIREQFF. DNA of the CDR3: TGTGCCGGCAGCCACCCCCTAATCAGGGAGCAGTTCTTC.